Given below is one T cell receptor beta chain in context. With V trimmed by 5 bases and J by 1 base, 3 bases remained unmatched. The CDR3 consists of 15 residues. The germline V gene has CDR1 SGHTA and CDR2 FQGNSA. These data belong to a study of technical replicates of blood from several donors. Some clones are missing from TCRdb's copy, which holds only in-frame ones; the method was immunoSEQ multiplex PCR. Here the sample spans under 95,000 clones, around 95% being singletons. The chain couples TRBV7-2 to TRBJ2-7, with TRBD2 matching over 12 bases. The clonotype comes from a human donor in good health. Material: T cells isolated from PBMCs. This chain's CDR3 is CASSTTSGGSYEQYF. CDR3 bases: TGTGCCAGCAGCACCACTAGCGGGGGGTCCTACGAGCAGTACTTC.